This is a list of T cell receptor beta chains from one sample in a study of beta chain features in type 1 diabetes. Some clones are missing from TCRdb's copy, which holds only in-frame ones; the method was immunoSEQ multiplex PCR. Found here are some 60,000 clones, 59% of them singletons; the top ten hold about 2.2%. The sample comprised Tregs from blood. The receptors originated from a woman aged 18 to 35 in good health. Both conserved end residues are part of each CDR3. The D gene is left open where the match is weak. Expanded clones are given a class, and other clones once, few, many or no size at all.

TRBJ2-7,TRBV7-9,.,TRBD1,TGTACCAGCAGCTTAGATACAGGGGACCCCTACGAGCAGTACTTC,CTSSLDTGDPYEQYF
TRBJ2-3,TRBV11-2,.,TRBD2,TGTGCCAGCAGCTCGGGACTAGCGGGCCCCACAGATACGCAGTATTTT,CASSSGLAGPTDTQYF
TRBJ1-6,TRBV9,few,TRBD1,TGTGCCAGCAGCCCTGGACAGGGTGGATCACCCCTCCACTTT,CASSPGQGGSPLHF
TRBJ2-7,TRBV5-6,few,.,TGTGCCAGCAGCTCAGCGAGAGAGCAGTACTTC,CASSSAREQYF
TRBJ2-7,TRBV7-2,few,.,TGTGCCAGCAGCCGAACAGGGCTAGTTCTCATTACGAGGACCTACGAGCAGTACTTC,CASSRTGLVLITRTYEQYF
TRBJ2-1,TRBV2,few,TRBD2,TGTGCCAGCAGCCCGAGGGAGCGGGGGGGCACTGAGCAGTTCTTC,CASSPRERGGTEQFF
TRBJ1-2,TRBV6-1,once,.,TGTGCCAGCAGTAACGACAGGAACTATGGCTACACCTTC,CASSNDRNYGYTF
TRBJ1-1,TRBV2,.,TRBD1,TGTGCCAGCAGGGGACAGGGTCGGGCTGAAGCTTTCTTT,CASRGQGRAEAFF
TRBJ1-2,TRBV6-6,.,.,TGTGCCAGCAGACCGACAGGCTCCAACTATGGCTACACCTTC,CASRPTGSNYGYTF
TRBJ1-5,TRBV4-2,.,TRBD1,TGTGCCAGCAGCCAAGAGTCGGCCCTAACAGGGGGTAGCAATCAGCCCCAGCATTTT,CASSQESALTGGSNQPQHF
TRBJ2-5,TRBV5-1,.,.,TGCGCCAGCAGCCCCCTAAAGGCGGGACAAGAGACCCAGTACTTC,CASSPLKAGQETQYF
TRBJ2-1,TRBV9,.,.,TGTGCCAGCGGGGAGGGGGGGCCGGTTACATCCTACAATGAGCAGTTCTTC,CASGEGGPVTSYNEQFF
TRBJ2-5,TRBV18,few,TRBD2,TGTGCCAGCTCACCCAACACAGCGGGAGGACAAGAGACCCAGTACTTC,CASSPNTAGGQETQYF
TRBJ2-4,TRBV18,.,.,TGTGCCAGCTCACCACGGGGAGCGCGGTTGGACAAAAACATTCAGTACTTC,CASSPRGARLDKNIQYF
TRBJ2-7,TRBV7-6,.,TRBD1,TGTGCCAGCAGCTCCTCTGGGACAGGGGACTACGAGCAGTACTTC,CASSSSGTGDYEQYF
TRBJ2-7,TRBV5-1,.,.,TGCGCCAGCAGCCAGTCCGCGCGGGGAGACTACGAGCAGTACTTC,CASSQSARGDYEQYF